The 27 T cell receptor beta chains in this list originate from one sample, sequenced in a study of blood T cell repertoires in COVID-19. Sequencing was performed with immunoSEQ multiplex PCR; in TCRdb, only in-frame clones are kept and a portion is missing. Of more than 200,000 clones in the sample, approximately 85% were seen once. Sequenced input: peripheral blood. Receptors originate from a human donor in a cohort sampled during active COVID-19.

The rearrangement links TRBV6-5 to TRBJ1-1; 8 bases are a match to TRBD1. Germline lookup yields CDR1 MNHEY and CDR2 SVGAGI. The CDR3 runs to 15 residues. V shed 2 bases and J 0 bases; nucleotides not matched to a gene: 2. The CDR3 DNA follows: TGTGCCAGCAGTTACAAGACAGGGGTGAACACTGAAGCTTTCTTT. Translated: CASSYKTGVNTEAFF.

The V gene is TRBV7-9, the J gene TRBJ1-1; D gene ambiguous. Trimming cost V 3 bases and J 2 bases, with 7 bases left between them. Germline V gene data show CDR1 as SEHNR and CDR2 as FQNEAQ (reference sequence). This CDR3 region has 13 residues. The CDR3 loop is CASSFAGNTEAFF. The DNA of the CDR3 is TGTGCCAGCAGCTTTGCAGGCAACACTGAAGCTTTCTTT.

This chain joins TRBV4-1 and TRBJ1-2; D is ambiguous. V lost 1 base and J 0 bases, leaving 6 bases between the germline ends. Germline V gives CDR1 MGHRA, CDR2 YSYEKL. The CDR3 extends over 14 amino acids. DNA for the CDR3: TGCGCCAGCAGCCAAGCCAGTACTAACTATGGCTACACCTTC. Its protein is CASSQASTNYGYTF.

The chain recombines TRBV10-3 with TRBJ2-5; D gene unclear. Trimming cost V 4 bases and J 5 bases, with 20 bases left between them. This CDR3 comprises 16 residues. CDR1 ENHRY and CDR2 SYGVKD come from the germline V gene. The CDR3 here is CAISGVFYGAPETQYF. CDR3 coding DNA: TGTGCCATCAGTGGTGTTTTTTACGGAGCGCCGGAGACCCAGTACTTC.

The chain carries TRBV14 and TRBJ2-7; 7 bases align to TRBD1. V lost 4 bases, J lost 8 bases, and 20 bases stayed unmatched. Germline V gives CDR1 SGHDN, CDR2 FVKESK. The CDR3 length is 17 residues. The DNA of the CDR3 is TGTGCCAGCAGCCGGAACGAGCCGGGACAGATCTTTTGGAAGCAGTACTTC. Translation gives CASSRNEPGQIFWKQYF. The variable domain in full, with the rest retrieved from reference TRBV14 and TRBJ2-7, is EAGVTQFPSHSVIEKGQTVTLRCDPISGHDNLYWYRRVMGKEIKFLLHFVKESKQDESGMPNNRFLAERTGGTYSTLKVQPAELEDSGVYFCASSRNEPGQIFWKQYFGPGTRLTVT.

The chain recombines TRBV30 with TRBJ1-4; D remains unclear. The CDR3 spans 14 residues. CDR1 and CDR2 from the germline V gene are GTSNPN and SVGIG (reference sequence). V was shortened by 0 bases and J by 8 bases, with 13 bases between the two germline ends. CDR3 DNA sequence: TGTGCCTGGAGTGTAACGGCCTCGGGGGAAAAACTGTTTTTT. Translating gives CAWSVTASGEKLFF.

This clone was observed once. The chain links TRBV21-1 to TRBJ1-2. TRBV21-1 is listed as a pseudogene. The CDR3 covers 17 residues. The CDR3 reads CASSTAGARGMCDGYTF. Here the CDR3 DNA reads TGTGCCAGCAGCACCGCTGGGGCTCGGGGGATGTGTGATGGCTACACCTTC.

The CDR3 reads CASSPEPGRDSDSPLHF. The CDR3, as DNA: TGTGCCAGCAGCCCCGAGCCCGGCCGGGACAGTGATTCACCCCTCCACTTT. The rearrangement uses TRBV28 and TRBJ1-6; 7 bases line up with TRBD1. The CDR3 has 17 residues. CDR1 MDHEN and CDR2 SYDVKM come from the germline V gene. The trim removed 6 bases at V and 8 bases at J, leaving 16 bases unmatched.

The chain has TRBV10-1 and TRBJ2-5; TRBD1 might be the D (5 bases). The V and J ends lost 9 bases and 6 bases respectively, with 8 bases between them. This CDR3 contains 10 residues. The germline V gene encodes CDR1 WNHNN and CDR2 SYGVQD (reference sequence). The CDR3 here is CARGAKTQYF. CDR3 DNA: TGCGCCAGAGGGGCGAAGACCCAGTACTTC.

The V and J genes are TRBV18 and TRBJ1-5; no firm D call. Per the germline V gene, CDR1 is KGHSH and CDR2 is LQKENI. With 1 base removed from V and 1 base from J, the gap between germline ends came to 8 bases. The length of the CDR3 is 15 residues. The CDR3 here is CASSPRGQSNQPQHF. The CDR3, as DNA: TGTGCCAGCTCACCACGCGGGCAGAGCAATCAGCCCCAGCATTTT.

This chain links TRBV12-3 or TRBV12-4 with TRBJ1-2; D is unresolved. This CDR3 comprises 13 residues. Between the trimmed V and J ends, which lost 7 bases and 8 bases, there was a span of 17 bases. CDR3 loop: CASTLARGSGYTF. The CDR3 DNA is TGTGCCAGCACCCTAGCCCGGGGTTCCGGCTACACCTTC.

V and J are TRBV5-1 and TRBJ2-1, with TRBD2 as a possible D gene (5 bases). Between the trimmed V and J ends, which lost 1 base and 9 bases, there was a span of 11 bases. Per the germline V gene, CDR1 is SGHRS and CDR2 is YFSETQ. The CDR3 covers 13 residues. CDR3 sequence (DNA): TGCGCCAGCAGCTTGCCCGGGAACGGTGAGCAGTTCTTC. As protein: CASSLPGNGEQFF.

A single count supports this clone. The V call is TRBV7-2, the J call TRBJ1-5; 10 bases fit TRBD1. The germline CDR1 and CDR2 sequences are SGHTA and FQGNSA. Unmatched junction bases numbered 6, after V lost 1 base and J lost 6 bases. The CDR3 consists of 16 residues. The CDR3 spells CASSLEGQGSGQPQHF. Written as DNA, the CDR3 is TGTGCCAGCAGCTTAGAGGGACAGGGGTCAGGTCAGCCCCAGCATTTT.

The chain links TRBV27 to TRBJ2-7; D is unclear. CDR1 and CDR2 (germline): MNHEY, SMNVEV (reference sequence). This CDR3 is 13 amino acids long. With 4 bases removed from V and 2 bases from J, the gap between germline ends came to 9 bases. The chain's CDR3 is CASSSPLAYEQYF. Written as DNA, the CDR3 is TGTGCCAGCAGTTCGCCTCTAGCCTACGAGCAGTACTTC.

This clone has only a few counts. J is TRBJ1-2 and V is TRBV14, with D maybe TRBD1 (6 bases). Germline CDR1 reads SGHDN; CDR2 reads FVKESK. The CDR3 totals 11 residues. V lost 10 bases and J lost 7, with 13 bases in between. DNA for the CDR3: TGTGCCACCAAAACAGGGCTTGGCTACACCTTC. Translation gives CATKTGLGYTF.

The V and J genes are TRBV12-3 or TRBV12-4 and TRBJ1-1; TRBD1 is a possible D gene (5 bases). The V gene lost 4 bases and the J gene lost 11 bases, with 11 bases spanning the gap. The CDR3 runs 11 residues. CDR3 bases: TGTGCCAGCAGTTCGGAGGGGAGGGCTTTCTTT. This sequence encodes CASSSEGRAFF.

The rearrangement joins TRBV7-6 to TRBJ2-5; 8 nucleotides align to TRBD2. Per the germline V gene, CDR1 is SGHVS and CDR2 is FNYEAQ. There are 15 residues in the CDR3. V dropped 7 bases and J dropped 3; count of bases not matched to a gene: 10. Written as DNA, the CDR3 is TGTGCCAGCACCAGGCGGGGGGCGACAAAAGAGACCCAGTACTTC. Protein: CASTRRGATKETQYF. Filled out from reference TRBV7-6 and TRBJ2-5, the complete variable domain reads GAGVSQSPRYKVTKRGQDVALRCDPISGHVSLYWYRQALGQGPEFLTYFNYEAQQDKSGLPNDRFSAERPEGSISTLTIQRTEQRDSAMYRCASTRRGATKETQYFGPGTRLLVL.

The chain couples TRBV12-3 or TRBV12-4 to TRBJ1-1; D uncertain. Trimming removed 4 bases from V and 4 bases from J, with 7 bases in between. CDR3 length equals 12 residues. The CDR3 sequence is CASSSRGTEAFF. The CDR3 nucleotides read TGTGCCAGCAGTTCGCGGGGCACTGAAGCTTTCTTT.

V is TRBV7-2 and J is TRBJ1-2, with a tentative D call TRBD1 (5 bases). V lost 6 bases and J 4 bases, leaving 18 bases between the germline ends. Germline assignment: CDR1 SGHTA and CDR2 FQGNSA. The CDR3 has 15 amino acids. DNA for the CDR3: TGTGCCAGCAGACCAACCGCAGGGATTTCCTATGGCTACACCTTC. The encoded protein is CASRPTAGISYGYTF.

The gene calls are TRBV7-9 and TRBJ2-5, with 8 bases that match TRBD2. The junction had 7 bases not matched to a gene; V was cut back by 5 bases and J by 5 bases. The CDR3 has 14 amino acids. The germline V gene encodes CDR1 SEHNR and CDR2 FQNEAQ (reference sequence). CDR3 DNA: TGTGCCAGCAGCGTCGGGGGGGCACGGGAGACCCAGTACTTC. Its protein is CASSVGGARETQYF.

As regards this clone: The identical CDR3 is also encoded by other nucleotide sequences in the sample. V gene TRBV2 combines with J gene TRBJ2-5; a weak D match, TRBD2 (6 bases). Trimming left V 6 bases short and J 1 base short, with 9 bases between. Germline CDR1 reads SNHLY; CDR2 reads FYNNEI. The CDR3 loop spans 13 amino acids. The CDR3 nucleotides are TGTGCCAGCAGGGGGACTTCCCAAGAGACCCAGTACTTC. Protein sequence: CASRGTSQETQYF.

The CDR3 is CASSLAWRRTDTQYF. The CDR3 bases are TGCGCCAGCAGCTTGGCCTGGCGGCGCACAGATACGCAGTATTTT. The chain joins TRBV5-1 to TRBJ2-3, with unresolved D. The V and J ends lost 0 bases and 1 base respectively, with 9 bases between them. The CDR3 is made up of 15 amino acids. The germline CDR1 and CDR2 sequences are SGHRS and YFSETQ.

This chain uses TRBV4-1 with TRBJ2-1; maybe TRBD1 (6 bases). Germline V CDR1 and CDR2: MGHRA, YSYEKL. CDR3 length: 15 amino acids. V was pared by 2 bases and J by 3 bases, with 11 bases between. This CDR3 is CASSQSTQGYNEQFF. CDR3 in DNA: TGCGCCAGCAGCCAATCGACACAGGGCTACAATGAGCAGTTCTTC.

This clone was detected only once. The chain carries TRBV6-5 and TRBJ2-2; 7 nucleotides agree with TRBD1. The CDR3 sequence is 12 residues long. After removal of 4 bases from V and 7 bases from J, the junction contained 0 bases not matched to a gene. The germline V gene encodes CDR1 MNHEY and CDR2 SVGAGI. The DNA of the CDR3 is TGTGCCAGCAGTTCAGGGGGCGGGGAGCTGTTTTTT. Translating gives CASSSGGGELFF.

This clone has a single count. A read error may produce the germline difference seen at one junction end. The CDR3 nucleotides read TGTGCTAGCAGCTCCCTTCTCTCAGATACGCAGTATTTT. Protein product: CASSSLLSDTQYF. The chain uses TRBV7-7 and TRBJ2-3; no clear D gene. This CDR3 is built from 13 residues. Germline V gene sequence: CDR1 SSHAT, CDR2 FNYEAQ (reference sequence).

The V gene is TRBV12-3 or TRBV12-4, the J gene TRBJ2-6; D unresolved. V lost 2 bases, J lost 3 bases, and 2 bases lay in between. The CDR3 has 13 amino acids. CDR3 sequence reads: CASSLYGANVLTF. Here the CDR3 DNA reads TGTGCCAGCAGTTTATATGGGGCCAACGTCCTGACTTTC.

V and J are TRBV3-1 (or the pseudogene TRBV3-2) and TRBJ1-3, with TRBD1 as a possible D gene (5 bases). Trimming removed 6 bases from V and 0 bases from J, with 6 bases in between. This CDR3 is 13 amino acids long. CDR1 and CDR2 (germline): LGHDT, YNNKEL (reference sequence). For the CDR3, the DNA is TGTGCCAGCAGGACAGTCTCTGGAAACACCATATATTTT. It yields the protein CASRTVSGNTIYF.